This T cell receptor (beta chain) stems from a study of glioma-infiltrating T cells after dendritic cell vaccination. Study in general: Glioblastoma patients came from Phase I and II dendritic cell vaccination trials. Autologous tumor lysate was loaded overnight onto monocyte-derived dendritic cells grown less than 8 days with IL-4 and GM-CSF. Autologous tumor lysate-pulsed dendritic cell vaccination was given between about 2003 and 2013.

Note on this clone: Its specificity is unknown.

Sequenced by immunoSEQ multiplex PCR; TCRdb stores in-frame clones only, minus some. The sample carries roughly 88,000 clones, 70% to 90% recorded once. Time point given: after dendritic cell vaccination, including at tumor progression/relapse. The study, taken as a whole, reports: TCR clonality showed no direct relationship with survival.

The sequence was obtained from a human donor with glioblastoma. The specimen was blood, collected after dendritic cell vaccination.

CDR3 DNA: TGCGCCAGCAGCGCAAACGGACAGGGGGCGTCGGCCAACGTCCTGACTTTC. Translation gives CASSANGQGASANVLTF. V gene TRBV5-1 combines with J gene TRBJ2-6; TRBD1 matches 11 bases. Trimming took 4 bases from V and 6 from J; bases not matched to a gene: 9. Germline V gene sequence: CDR1 SGHRS, CDR2 YFSETQ. CDR3 size: 17 residues.